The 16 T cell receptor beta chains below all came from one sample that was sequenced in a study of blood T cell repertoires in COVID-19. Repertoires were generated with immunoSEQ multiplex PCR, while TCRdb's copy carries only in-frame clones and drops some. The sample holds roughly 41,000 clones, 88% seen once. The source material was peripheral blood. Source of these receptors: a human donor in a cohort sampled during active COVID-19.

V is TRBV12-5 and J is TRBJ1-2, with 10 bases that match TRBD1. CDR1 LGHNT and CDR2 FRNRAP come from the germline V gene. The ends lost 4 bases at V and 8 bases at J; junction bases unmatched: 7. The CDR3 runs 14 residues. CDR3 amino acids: CASGSSGTGAGYTF. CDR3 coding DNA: TGTGCTAGTGGTTCCTCCGGGACAGGGGCCGGCTACACCTTC.

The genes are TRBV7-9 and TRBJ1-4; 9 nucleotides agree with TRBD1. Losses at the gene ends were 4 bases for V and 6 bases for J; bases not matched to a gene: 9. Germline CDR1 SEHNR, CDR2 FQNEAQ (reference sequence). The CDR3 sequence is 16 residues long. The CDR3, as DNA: TGTGCCAGCAGCTGGGCCCTAACAGGGGGCGATGAAAAACTGTTTTTT. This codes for CASSWALTGGDEKLFF.

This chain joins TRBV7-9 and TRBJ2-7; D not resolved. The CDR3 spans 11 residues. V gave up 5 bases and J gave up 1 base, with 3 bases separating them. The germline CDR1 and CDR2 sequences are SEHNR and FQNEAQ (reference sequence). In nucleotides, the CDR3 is TGTGCCAGCAGCCCATCCTACGAGCAGTACTTC. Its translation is CASSPSYEQYF.

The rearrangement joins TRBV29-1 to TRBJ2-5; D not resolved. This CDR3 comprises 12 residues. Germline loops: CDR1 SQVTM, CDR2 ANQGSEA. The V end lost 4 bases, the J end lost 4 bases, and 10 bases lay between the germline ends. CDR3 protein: CSVGWAPETQYF. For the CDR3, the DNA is TGCAGCGTTGGGTGGGCTCCAGAGACCCAGTACTTC. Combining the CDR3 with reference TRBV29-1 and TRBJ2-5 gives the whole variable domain SAVISQKPSRDICQRGTSLTIQCQVDSQVTMMFWYRQQPGQSLTLIATANQGSEATYESGFVIDKFPISRPNLTFSTLTVSNMSPEDSSIYLCSVGWAPETQYFGPGTRLLVL.

DNA of the CDR3: TGTGCCAGCAGTGATAATGCAGGTGATCAGCCCCAGCATTTT. Amino acids: CASSDNAGDQPQHF. The V gene is TRBV2, the J gene TRBJ1-5; no clear D. V was cut by 3 bases and J by 5 bases, with 11 bases left in between. Germline CDR1 is SNHLY and CDR2 is FYNNEI. The CDR3 length is 14 residues.

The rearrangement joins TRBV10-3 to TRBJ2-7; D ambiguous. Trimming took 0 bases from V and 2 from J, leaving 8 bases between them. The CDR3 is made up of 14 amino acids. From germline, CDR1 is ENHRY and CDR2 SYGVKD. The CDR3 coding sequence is TGTGCCATCAGTGAGTCTACAGCCACCTACGAGCAGTACTTC. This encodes CAISESTATYEQYF.

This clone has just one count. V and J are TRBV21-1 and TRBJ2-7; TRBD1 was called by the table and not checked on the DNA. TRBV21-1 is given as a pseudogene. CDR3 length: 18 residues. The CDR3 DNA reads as TGTGCCAGCAGCACTCGACTTCGCCCAGGGGTTACCTCCTACGAGCAGTACTTC. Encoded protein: CASSTRLRPGVTSYEQYF.

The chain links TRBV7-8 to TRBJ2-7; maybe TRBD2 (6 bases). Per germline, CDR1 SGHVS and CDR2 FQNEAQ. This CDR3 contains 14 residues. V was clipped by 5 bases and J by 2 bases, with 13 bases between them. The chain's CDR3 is CASSHGTSPYEQYF. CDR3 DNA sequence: TGTGCCAGCAGCCACGGGACTTCCCCCTACGAGCAGTACTTC.

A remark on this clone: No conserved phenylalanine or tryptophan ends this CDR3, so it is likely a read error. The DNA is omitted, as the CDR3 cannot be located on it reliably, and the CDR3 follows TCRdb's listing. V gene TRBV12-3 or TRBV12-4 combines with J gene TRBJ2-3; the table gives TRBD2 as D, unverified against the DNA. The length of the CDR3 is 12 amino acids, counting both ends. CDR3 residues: CASSLPGLAFNS.

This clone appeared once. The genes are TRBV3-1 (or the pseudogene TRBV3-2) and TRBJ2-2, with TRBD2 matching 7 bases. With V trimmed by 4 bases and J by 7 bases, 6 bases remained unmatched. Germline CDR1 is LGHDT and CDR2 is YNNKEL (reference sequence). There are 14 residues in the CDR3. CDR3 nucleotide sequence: TGTGCCAGCAGCCCATGGGGGAGGGACGGGGAGCTGTTTTTT. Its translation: CASSPWGRDGELFF.

CDR3 coding DNA: TGTGCCAGCAGCGCCCCAGGGGGCTACACCTTC. Translation: CASSAPGGYTF. The chain couples TRBV9 to TRBJ1-2; perhaps TRBD1 as D (5 bases). With 3 bases removed from V and 8 bases from J, the gap between germline ends came to 8 bases. The CDR3 is made up of 11 amino acids. Germline V CDR1 and CDR2: SGDLS, YYNGEE.

CDR3 residues: CASSRSGSSTDTQYF. Here the CDR3 DNA reads TGTGCCAGCAGTAGGAGCGGGAGTAGCACAGATACGCAGTATTTT. J is TRBJ2-3 and V is TRBV7-9, with 8 nucleotides matching TRBD2. The germline gives CDR1 SEHNR, CDR2 FQNEAQ (reference sequence). Trimming cost V 6 bases and J 0 bases; bases outside gene matches: 5. This CDR3 contains 15 residues.

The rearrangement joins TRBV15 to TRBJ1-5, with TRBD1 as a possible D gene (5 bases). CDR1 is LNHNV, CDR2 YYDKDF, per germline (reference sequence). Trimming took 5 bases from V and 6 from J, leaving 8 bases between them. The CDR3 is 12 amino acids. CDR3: CATSGQIQPQHF. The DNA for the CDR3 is TGTGCCACCAGCGGACAAATTCAGCCCCAGCATTTT.

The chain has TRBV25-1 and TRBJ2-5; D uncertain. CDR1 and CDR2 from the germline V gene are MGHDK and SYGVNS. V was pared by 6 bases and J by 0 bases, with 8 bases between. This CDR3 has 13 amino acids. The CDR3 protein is CASSEADQETQYF. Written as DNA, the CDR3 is TGTGCCAGCAGCGAGGCAGACCAAGAGACCCAGTACTTC. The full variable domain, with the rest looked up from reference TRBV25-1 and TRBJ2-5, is EADIYQTPRYLVIGTGKKITLECSQTMGHDKMYWYQQDPGMELHLIHYSYGVNSTEKGDLSSESTVSRIRTEHFPLTLESARPSHTSQYLCASSEADQETQYFGPGTRLLVL.

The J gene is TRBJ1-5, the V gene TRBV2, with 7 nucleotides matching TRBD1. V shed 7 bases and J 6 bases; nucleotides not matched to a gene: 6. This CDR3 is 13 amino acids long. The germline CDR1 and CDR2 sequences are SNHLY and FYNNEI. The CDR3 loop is CASKGAGPQPQHF. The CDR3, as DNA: TGTGCCAGCAAGGGGGCGGGACCTCAGCCCCAGCATTTT.

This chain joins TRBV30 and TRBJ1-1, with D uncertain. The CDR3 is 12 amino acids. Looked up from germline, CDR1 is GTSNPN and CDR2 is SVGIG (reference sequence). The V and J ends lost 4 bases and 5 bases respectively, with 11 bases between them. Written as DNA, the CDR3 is TGTGCCTGGACTGATAGAAGAACTGAAGCTTTCTTT. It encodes CAWTDRRTEAFF.